Listed below are T cell receptor beta chains from one sample, sequenced in a study of breast tumors, draining lymph nodes, adjacent tissues. TCRdb itself ran the multiplex PCR reads through MiXCR, one entry per CDR3 protein. The table records 15,000 to 20,000 distinct CDR3 sequences, about 45% of them present only once. The sequenced material came from tumor-adjacent breast tissue. Every receptor here comes from a female donor with breast cancer. Some clones in this sample may be carry-over from other donors' samples. Both conserved end residues are part of each CDR3. A D gene is named only where the DNA matches it firmly. A clone size is listed for some rows: how often the clone was seen (once, few, many), or a class if it is expanded.

D	size	V	J	CDR3	DNA
NA	many	TRBV5-1	TRBJ1-3	CASSPGGGFGNTIYF	TGCGCCAGCAGCCCGGGGGGGGGCTTTGGAAACACCATATATTTT
NA	few	TRBV12-3/TRBV12-4	TRBJ1-3	CASSLQGGNTIYF	TGTGCCAGCAGTTTACAGGGTGGAAACACCATATATTTT
NA	many	TRBV2	TRBJ2-3	CASSQNIGDTQYF	TGTGCCAGCAGCCAGAATATCGGTGATACGCAGTATTTT
NA	many	TRBV5-6	TRBJ2-1	CASSLVPGSNEQFF	TGTGCCAGCAGCTTGGTGCCAGGATCTAATGAGCAGTTCTTC
NA	many	TRBV30	TRBJ1-2	CAWRVQGAPSGYTF	TGTGCCTGGAGGGTACAGGGAGCCCCTTCCGGCTACACCTTC
TRBD2	NA	TRBV14	TRBJ2-3	CASSQGGLGSTDTQYF	TGTGCCAGCAGCCAAGGGGGACTAGGAAGCACAGATACGCAGTATTTT
TRBD2	NA	TRBV20-1	TRBJ2-3	CSARDPGLVRGDTQYF	TGCAGTGCTAGGGATCCGGGACTAGTGAGGGGTGATACGCAGTATTTT
NA	medium-sized	TRBV3-1	TRBJ1-6	CASSQVTGWSPLHF	TGTGCCAGCAGCCAAGTAACAGGGTGGTCACCCCTCCACTTT
TRBD1	NA	TRBV28	TRBJ1-5	CASITGGSRPQHF	TGTGCCAGCATCACAGGGGGCTCTCGGCCCCAGCACTTT
NA	many	TRBV5-4	TRBJ1-2	CASSYYTGPTGYGYTF	TGTGCCAGCAGCTATTATACCGGGCCAACTGGCTATGGCTACACCTTC
TRBD1	NA	TRBV6-4	TRBJ1-2	CASSFLTGNYGYTF	TGTGCCAGCAGTTTTCTGACAGGGAACTATGGCTACACCTTC
NA	NA	TRBV14	TRBJ2-3	CASSQDPLLAFTATQYF	TGTGCCAGCAGCCAAGACCCCCTCTTGGCTTTCACAGCTACGCAGTATTTT
NA	medium-sized	TRBV20-1	TRBJ1-2	CSATASGGVNYGYTF	TGCAGTGCTACTGCCTCAGGAGGGGTTAACTATGGCTACACCTTC
NA	medium-sized	TRBV29-1	TRBJ2-1	CSVAQLNEQFF	TGCAGCGTCGCGCAGTTAAATGAGCAGTTCTTC
TRBD1	NA	TRBV13	TRBJ2-5	CASSFRRQGTETQYF	TGTGCCAGCAGCTTCCGCAGACAGGGGACGGAGACCCAGTACTTC
NA	medium-sized	TRBV4-1	TRBJ2-2	CASSQGGANTGELFF	TGCGCCAGCAGCCAAGGGGGAGCGAACACCGGGGAGCTGTTTTTT
TRBD2	NA	TRBV9	TRBJ2-5	CASSEGLAGGQGETQYF	TGTGCCAGCAGCGAGGGACTAGCGGGAGGTCAGGGGGAGACCCAGTACTTC
NA	NA	TRBV5-1	TRBJ1-5	CASSVGNTSNQPQHF	TGCGCCAGCAGCGTGGGTAATACTAGCAACCAGCCCCAGCATTTT
NA	once	TRBV4-2	TRBJ1-2	CASSQEVLGQNNYGYTF	TGTGCCAGCAGCCAAGAGGTCTTAGGACAGAATAACTATGGCTACACCTTC
NA	many	TRBV5-1	TRBJ1-1	CASSSLYGYTEAFF	TGCGCCAGCAGCTCGCTATATGGTTACACTGAAGCTTTCTTT
NA	NA	TRBV7-2	TRBJ1-3	CASSLAASGNTIYF	TGTGCCAGCAGCCTAGCCGCCTCTGGAAACACCATATATTTT
TRBD1	NA	TRBV20-1	TRBJ2-7	CSGTKAGGPLVQYF	TGCAGTGGTACAAAGGCAGGGGGCCCACTAGTGCAGTACTTC
TRBD2	few	TRBV19	TRBJ2-7	CASSIYRGGSGQYF	TGTGCCAGCAGTATATACCGCGGGGGATCCGGGCAGTACTTC
NA	many	TRBV10-3	TRBJ1-4	CAVSGGALSEKLFF	TGTGCCGTGAGCGGGGGGGCACTGAGTGAAAAACTGTTTTTT
NA	NA	TRBV15	TRBJ2-1	CATSRDFRQVGNNEQFF	TGTGCCACCAGCAGAGATTTCCGGCAGGTCGGTAACAATGAGCAGTTCTTC
NA	NA	TRBV24-1	TRBJ2-5	CATTSPEGGETQYF	TGTGCCACCACCTCCCCTGAGGGCGGGGAGACCCAGTACTTC
NA	NA	TRBV18	TRBJ2-7	CASSSSAFYEQYF	TGTGCCAGCTCATCATCGGCTTTCTACGAGCAGTACTTC